This T cell receptor beta chain was obtained from a study of blood T cells in healthy people across ages. Study-wide findings and caveats: In long-lived donors, naive CD4+ cell counts and diversity exceeded those of aged donors.

CDR1 is DFQATT, CDR2 SNEGSKA, per germline (reference sequence). Trimming removed 6 bases at V and 6 bases at J, with 15 bases between. The CDR3 covers 13 residues. As for this clonotype: The antigen remains unidentified.

Primers used in a second PCR of roughly 6 to 12 cycles were a sample-barcoded 5' primer and a J-beta primer mix. Each sample provided no less than 2.5 million CDR3-containing paired-end reads. TCRdb re-called the 5' RACE reads with MiXCR, one entry per CDR3 protein. There are approximately 940,000 distinct CDR3 sequences in the sample; about 44% occur only once, and roughly 13% lies in the top ten. The gene calls are TRBV20-1 and TRBJ2-1; D is possibly TRBD2 (6 bases). The sequenced material came from blood. This receptor was taken from a man aged 25 to 45 in good health. CDR3 bases: TGCAGTGCGTCCGAACTAGCTCGCAATGAGCAGTTCTTC. Its protein is CSASELARNEQFF.